Below, 2 T cell receptor beta chains from the same sample are listed, as sequenced in a study of monozygotic twins with inflammatory bowel disease. TCRdb re-called the 5' RACE reads and catalogs CDR3 proteins one per entry, DNA excluded. Across around 380,000 distinct CDR3 sequences, the top ten clones capture 2% to 3% of the sample. Input material: blood. The receptors originated from a human donor with ulcerative colitis or Crohn's disease, or a healthy co-twin of an affected twin (not recorded which).

The chain is built from TRBV6-2 or TRBV6-3 and TRBJ1-2; there is no DNA to check the TCRdb D call of TRBD1. Germline CDR1 and CDR2: MNHEY and SVGEGT. CDR3 length equals 14 residues. The CDR3 sequence is CASVPLQGGYGYTF.

V usage is TRBV5-1 and J usage is TRBJ2-1. This CDR3 is built from 16 residues. Germline V gene sequence: CDR1 SGHRS, CDR2 YFSETQ. This CDR3 reads CASSLEAASSYNEQFF.